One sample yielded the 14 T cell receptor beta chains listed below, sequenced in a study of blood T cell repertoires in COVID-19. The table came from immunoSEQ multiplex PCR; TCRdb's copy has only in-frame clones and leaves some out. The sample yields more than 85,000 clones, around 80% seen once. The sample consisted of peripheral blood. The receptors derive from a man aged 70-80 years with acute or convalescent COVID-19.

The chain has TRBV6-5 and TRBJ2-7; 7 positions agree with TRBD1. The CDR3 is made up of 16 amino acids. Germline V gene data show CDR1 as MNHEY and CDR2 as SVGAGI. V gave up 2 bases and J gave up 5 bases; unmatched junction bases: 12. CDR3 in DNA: TGTGCCAGCAGTTACCTTCGACAGGGCTCGGGGAACGAGCAGTACTTC. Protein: CASSYLRQGSGNEQYF.

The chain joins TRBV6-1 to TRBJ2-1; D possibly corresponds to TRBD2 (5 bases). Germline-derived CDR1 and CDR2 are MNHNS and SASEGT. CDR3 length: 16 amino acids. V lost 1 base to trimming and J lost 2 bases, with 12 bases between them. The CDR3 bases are TGTGCCAGCAGTGAAGGATGGGAGAGAACCTACAATGAGCAGTTCTTC. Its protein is CASSEGWERTYNEQFF.

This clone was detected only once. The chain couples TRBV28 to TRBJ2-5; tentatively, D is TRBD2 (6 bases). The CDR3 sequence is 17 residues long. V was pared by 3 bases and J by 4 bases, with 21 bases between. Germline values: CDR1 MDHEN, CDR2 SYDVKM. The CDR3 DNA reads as TGTGCCAGCAGTTTTTACCCGCGGGGCACCTGGGCAGAGACCCAGTACTTC. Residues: CASSFYPRGTWAETQYF. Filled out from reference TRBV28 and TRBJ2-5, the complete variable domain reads DVKVTQSSRYLVKRTGEKVFLECVQDMDHENMFWYRQDPGLGLRLIYFSYDVKMKEKGDIPEGYSVSREKKERFSLILESASTNQTSMYLCASSFYPRGTWAETQYFGPGTRLLVL.

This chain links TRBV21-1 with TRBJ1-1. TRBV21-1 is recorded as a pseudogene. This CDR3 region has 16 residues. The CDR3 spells CASSNRDSFRPTEAFF. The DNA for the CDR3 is TGTGCCAGCAGCAACCGGGACTCCTTTCGGCCCACTGAAGCTTTCTTT.

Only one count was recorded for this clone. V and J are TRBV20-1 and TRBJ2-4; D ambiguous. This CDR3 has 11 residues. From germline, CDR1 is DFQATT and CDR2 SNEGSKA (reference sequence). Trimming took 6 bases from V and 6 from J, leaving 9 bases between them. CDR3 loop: CSANPRNIQYF. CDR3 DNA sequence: TGCAGTGCCAACCCTAGAAACATTCAGTACTTC.

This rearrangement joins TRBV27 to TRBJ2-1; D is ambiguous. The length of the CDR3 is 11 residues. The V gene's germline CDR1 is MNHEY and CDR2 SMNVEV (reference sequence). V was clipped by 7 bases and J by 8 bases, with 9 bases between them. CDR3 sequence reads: CASTSPDEQFF. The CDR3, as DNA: TGTGCCAGCACCTCCCCTGATGAGCAGTTCTTC.

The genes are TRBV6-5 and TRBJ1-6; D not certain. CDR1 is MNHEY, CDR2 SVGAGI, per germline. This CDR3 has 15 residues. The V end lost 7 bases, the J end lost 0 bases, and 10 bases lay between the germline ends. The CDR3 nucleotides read TGTGCCAGCACCCCCGGGAGCTCCTATAATTCACCCCTCCACTTT. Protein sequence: CASTPGSSYNSPLHF.

The CDR3 loop is CASSLAPQGAQPQHF. CDR3 nucleotides: TGTGCCAGCAGCTTGGCCCCGCAGGGGGCCCAGCCCCAGCATTTT. V and J are TRBV5-5 and TRBJ1-5, with 8 bases that match TRBD1. This CDR3 contains 15 residues. Germline V gene data show CDR1 as SGHKS and CDR2 as YYEKEE (reference sequence). The trim removed 0 bases at V and 7 bases at J, leaving 6 bases unmatched.

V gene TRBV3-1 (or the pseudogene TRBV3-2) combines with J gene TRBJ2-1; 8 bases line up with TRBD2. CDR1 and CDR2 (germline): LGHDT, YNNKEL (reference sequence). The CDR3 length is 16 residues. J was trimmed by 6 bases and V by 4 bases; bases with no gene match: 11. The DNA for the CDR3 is TGTGCCAGCAGCCGCGGTGGGCAGCGGGGGTTCAATGAGCAGTTCTTC. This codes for CASSRGGQRGFNEQFF.

CDR3 coding DNA: TGTGCCAGTCGTCACATCTCTGGGGCCAACGTCCTGACTTTC. Its translation: CASRHISGANVLTF. The V and J genes are TRBV19 and TRBJ2-6; D remains ambiguous. Germline CDR1 reads LNHDA; CDR2 reads SQIVND (reference sequence). This CDR3 has 14 amino acids. With 8 bases removed from V and 0 bases from J, the gap between germline ends came to 8 bases.

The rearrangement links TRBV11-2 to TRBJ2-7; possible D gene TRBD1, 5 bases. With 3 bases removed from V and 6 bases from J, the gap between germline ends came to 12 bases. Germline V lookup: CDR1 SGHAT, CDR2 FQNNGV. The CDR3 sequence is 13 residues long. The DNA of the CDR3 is TGTGCCAGCAGCTTTCAGGGAATGGGCGAGCAGTACTTC. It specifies CASSFQGMGEQYF.

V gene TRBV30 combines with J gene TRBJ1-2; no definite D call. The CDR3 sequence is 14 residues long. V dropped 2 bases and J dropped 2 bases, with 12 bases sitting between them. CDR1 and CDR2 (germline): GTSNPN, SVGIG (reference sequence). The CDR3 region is CAWSYGGPNYGYTF. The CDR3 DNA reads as TGTGCCTGGAGTTATGGAGGACCCAACTATGGCTACACCTTC.

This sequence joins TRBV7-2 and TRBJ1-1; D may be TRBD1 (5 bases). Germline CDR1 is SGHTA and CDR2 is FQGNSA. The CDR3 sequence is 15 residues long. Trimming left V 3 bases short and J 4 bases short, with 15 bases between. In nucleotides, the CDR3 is TGTGCCAGCAGCTTTAACCGCAGGGCTAGCACTGAAGCTTTCTTT. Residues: CASSFNRRASTEAFF.

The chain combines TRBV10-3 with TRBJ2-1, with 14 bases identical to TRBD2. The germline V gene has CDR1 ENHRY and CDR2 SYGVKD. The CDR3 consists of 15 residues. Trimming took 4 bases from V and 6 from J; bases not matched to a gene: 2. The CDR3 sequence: CAISAGTSGSNEQFF. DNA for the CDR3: TGTGCCATCAGTGCCGGGACTAGCGGGAGCAATGAGCAGTTCTTC.